This TCR beta chain was identified during a study of T cell repertoires in cytomegalovirus infection (dated by TCRdb to about 2019). Describing the broader study: Peptide stimulations targeted recently identified HLA-C-restricted CMV epitopes, whose presentation resists viral immunomodulation, together with well-studied HLA-B-restricted epitopes. Donor HLA type was relevant to the analysis, as public TCR beta signatures indicated carriage of CMV infection together with the matching HLA type.

The study at large found these results: In both this cohort and an independent cohort of 352 donors, the cumulative frequency of public TCR beta family members distinguished carriers of CMV infection plus the relevant HLA type. The ex vivo response was dominated by HLA-C-restricted CMV-specific TCR beta clonotypes, which also provided the single most frequent clonotype in two of eight donors.

TCRdb names Illumina HiSeq 1500 as the instrument used. TCRdb took the public reads, trimmed them with fastp at Q25, ran MiXCR for clone calling and kept in-frame beta chains. Rows merge per CDR3 protein into single entries with the most common DNA and genes. This sample gives 450,000 to 650,000 distinct CDR3 sequences in total; around two fifths of them show up just once. The ten top clones hold 48% of the sample. In the case of this clonotype: It lacks a known antigen. No much larger clone is present one base from it, and per-base qualities are unavailable.

The intended sense of this specimen's treatment or condition label: in vitro stimulation with specific CMV peptide epitopes to enrich CMV-specific T cells. The input for sequencing was cultured PBMCs, taken from culture after CMV antigen stimulation. This TCR came from a human donor in good health (CMV status not recorded). Some clones in this sample may be carry-over from other donors' samples.

The bases are TGTGCCAGTAGTATAGGGGAGAACACTGAAGCTTTCTTT. Translation gives CASSIGENTEAFF. The chain is encoded by TRBV19 joined to TRBJ1-1, with no confidently assigned D gene. The germline V gene (reference sequence) specifies LNHDA as CDR1 and SQIVND as CDR2. The CDR3 goes from the cysteine to the phenylalanine over 13 residues. The CDR3 DNA has 39 bases and is translated from base 1. V loses 1 base of germline sequence and J loses 1 base, and the interval between the two ends is 4 bases.